The sequence of this T cell receptor (beta chain) was determined in a study of T cell changes during pregnancy in multiple sclerosis. CDR1 and CDR2 (germline): MDHEN, SYDVKM. This CDR3 is built from 14 residues. Trimming at V came to 5 bases and at J to 3 bases, leaving 4 bases not matched to a gene. Sequencing was performed with immunoSEQ multiplex PCR; in TCRdb, only in-frame clones are kept and a portion is missing. The table shows 55,000 to 85,000 clones, with roughly 92% occurring only once. The genes are TRBV28 and TRBJ1-5, with 7 bases matching TRBD1. Sequences were derived from peripheral blood, sampled in the second trimester of pregnancy. The receptor comes from a female donor with multiple sclerosis, enrolled in a pregnancy study. CDR3: CASSLGQVNQPQHF. The DNA for the CDR3 is TGTGCCAGCAGTCTCGGACAGGTCAATCAGCCCCAGCATTTT.